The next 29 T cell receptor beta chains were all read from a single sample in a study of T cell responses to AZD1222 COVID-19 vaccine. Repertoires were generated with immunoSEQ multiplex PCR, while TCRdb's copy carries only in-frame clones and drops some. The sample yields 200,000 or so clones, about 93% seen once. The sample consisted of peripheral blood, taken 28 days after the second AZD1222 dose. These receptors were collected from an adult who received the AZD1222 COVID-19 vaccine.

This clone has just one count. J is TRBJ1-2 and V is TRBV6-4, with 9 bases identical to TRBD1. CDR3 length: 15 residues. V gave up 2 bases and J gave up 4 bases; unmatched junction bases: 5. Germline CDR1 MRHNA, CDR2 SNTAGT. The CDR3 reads CASSDGQGMRYGYTF. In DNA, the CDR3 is TGTGCCAGCAGTGACGGACAGGGGATGCGCTATGGCTACACCTTC.

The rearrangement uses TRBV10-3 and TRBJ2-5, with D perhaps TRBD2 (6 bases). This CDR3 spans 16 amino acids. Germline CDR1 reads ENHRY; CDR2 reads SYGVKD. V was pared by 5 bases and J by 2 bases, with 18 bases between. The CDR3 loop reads CAISPRGGAVQETQYF. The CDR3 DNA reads TGTGCCATCAGTCCGCGGGGCGGGGCGGTACAAGAGACCCAGTACTTC.

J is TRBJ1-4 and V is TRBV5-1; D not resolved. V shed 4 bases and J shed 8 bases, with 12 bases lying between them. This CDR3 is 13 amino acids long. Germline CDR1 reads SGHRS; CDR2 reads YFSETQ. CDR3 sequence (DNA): TGCGCCAGCAGCAGAACCCTGTACGAAAAACTGTTTTTT. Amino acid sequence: CASSRTLYEKLFF.

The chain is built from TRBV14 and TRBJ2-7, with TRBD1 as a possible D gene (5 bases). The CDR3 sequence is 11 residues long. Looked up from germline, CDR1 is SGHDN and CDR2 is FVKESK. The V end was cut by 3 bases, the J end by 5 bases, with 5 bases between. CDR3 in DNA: TGTGCCAGCAGCCACAGGGACGAGCAGTACTTC. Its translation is CASSHRDEQYF.

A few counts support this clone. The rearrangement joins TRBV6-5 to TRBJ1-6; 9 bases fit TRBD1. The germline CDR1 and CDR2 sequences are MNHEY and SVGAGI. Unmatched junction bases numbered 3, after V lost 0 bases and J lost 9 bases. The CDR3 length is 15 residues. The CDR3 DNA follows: TGTGCCAGCAGTTACTCCGGGACAGGGAGTTCACCCCTCCACTTT. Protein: CASSYSGTGSSPLHF.

The CDR3, as DNA: TGTGCCAGCAGGGGTCTAGCCAAAAACATTCAGTACTTC. This codes for CASRGLAKNIQYF. This chain connects TRBV28 to TRBJ2-4; D gene ambiguous. Germline assignment: CDR1 MDHEN and CDR2 SYDVKM. The germline V and J ends were trimmed by 6 bases and 0 bases, with 6 bases remaining between them. This CDR3 is 13 amino acids long.

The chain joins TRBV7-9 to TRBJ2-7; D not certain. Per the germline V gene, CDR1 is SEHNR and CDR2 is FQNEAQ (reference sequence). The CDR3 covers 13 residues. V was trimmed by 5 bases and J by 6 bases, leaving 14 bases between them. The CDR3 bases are TGTGCCAGCAGCCCGCGACAAGTAGGCGAGCAGTACTTC. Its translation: CASSPRQVGEQYF. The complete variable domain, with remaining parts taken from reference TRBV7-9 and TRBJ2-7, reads DTGVSQNPRHKITKRGQNVTFRCDPISEHNRLYWYRQTLGQGPEFLTYFQNEAQLEKSRLLSDRFSAERPKGSFSTLEIQRTEQGDSAMYLCASSPRQVGEQYFGPGTRLTVT.

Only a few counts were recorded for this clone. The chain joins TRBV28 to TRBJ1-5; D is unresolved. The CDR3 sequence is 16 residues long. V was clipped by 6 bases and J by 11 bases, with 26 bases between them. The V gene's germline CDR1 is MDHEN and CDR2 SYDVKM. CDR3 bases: TGTGCCAGCAGCCCTCCTGGGAACCGGGATCCCAGGTCCCAGCATTTT. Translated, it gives CASSPPGNRDPRSQHF.

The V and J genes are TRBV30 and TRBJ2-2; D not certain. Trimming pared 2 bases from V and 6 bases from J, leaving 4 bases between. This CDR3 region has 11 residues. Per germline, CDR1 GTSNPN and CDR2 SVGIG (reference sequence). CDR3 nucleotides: TGTGCCTGGAGTTGGTCCGGGGAGCTGTTTTTT. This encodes CAWSWSGELFF.

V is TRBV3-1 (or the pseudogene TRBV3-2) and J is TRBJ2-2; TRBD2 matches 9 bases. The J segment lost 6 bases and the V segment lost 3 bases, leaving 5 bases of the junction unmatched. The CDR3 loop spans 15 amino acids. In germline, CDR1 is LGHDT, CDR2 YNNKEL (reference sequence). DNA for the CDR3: TGTGCCAGCAGCCATGTCGCGGGGGGGCCCGGGGAGCTGTTTTTT. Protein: CASSHVAGGPGELFF.

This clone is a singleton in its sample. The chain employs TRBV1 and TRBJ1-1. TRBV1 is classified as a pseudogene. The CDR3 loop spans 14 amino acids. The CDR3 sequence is CTSSPPVMNTEAFF. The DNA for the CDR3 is TGCACCAGCAGCCCCCCGGTAATGAACACTGAAGCTTTCTTT.

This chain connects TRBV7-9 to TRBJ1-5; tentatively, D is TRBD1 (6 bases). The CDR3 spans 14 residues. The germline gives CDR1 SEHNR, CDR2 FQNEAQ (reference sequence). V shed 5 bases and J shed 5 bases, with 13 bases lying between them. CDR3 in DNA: TGTGCCAGCAGCGATACAGGGATGGATCAGCCCCAGCATTTT. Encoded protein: CASSDTGMDQPQHF.

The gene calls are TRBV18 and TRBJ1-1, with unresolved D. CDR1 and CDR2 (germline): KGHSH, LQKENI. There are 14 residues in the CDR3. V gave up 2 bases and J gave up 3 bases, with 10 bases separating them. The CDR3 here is CASSPISEDTEAFF. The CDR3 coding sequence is TGTGCCAGCTCACCAATAAGCGAGGACACTGAAGCTTTCTTT.

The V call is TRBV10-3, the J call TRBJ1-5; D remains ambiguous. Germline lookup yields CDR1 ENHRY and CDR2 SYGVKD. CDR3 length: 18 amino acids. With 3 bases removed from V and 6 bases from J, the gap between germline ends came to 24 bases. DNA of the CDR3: TGTGCCATCAGTGACGCGACACTAAGCCTCGGGCCAAGTCAGCCCCAGCATTTT. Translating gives CAISDATLSLGPSQPQHF.

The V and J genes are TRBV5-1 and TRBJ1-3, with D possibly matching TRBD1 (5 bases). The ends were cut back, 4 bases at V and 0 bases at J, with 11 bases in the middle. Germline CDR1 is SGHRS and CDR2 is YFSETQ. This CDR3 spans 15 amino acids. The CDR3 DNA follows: TGCGCCAGCAGCGGGGCGGGGAGCTCTGGAAACACCATATATTTT. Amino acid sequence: CASSGAGSSGNTIYF.

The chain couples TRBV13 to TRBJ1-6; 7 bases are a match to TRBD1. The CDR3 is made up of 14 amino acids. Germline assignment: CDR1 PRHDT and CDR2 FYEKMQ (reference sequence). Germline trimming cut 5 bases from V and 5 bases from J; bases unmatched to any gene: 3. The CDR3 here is CASSPRGDNSPLHF. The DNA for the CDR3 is TGTGCCAGCAGCCCCAGGGGGGATAATTCACCCCTCCACTTT.

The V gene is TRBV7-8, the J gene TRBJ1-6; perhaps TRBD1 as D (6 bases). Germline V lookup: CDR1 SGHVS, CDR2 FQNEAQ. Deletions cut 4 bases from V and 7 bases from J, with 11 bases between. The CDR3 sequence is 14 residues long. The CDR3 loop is CASSSPGQNSPLHF. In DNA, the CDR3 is TGTGCCAGCAGCTCTCCTGGACAGAATTCACCCCTCCACTTT.

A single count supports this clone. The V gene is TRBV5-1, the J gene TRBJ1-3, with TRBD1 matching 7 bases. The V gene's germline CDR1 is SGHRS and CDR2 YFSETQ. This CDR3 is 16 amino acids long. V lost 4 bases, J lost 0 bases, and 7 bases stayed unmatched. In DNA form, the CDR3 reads TGCGCCAGCAGCCTGACAGGGTCTTTCTCTGGAAACACCATATATTTT. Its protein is CASSLTGSFSGNTIYF.

CDR3 protein: CAISGVGGSANYGYTF. The CDR3, as DNA: TGTGCCATCAGTGGAGTAGGGGGCAGCGCTAACTATGGCTACACCTTC. This sequence joins TRBV10-3 and TRBJ1-2, with 7 bases matching TRBD1. The V segment lost 4 bases and the J segment 0 bases; nucleotides outside the gene matches: 8. CDR3 length: 16 amino acids. Germline lookup yields CDR1 ENHRY and CDR2 SYGVKD.

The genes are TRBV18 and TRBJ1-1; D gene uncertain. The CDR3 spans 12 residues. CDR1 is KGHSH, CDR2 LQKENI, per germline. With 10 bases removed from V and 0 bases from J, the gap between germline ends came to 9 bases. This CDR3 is CATHPLNTEAFF. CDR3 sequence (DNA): TGTGCCACCCACCCGTTGAACACTGAAGCTTTCTTT. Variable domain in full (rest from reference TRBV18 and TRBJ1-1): NAGVMQNPRHLVRRRGQEARLRCSPMKGHSHVYWYRQLPEEGLKFMVYLQKENIIDESGMPKERFSAEFPKEGPSILRIQQVVRGDSAAYFCATHPLNTEAFFGQGTRLTVV.

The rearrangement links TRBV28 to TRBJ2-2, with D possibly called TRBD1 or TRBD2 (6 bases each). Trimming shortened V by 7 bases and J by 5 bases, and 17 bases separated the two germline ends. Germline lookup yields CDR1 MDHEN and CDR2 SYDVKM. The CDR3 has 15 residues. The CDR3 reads CASNIGGLGTGELFF. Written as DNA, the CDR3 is TGTGCCAGCAACATTGGGGGGCTCGGTACCGGGGAGCTGTTTTTT. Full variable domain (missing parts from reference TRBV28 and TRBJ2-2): DVKVTQSSRYLVKRTGEKVFLECVQDMDHENMFWYRQDPGLGLRLIYFSYDVKMKEKGDIPEGYSVSREKKERFSLILESASTNQTSMYLCASNIGGLGTGELFFGEGSRLTVL.

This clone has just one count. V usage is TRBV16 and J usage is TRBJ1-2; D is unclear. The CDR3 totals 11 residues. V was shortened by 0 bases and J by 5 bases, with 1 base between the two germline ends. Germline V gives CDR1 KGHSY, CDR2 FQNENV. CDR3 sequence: CASSQSYGYTF. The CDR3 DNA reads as TGTGCCAGCAGCCAATCGTATGGCTACACCTTC.

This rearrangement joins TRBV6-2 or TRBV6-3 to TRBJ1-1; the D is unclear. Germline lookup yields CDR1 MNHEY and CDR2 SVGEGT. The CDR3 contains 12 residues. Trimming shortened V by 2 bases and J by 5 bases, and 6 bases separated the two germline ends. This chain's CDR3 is CASSYEGTEAFF. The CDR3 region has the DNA TGTGCCAGCAGTTACGAGGGTACTGAAGCTTTCTTT.

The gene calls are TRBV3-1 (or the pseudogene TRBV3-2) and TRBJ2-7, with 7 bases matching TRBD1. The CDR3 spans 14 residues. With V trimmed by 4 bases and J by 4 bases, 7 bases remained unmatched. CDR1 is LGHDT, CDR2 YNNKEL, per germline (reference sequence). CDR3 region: CASSLTGTVYEQYF. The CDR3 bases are TGTGCCAGCAGCCTCACCGGGACAGTGTACGAGCAGTACTTC.

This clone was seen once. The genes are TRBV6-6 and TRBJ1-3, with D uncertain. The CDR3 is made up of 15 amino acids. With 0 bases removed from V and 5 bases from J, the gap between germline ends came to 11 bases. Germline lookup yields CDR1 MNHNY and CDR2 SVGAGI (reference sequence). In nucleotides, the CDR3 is TGTGCCAGCAGTTACTCGAAGGCAGGCCGAAACACCATATATTTT. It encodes CASSYSKAGRNTIYF.

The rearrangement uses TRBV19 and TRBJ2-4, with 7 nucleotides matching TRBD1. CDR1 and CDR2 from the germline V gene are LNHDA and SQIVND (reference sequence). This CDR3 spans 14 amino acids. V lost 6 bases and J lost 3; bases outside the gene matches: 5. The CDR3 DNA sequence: TGTGCCAGTAGAGGCCGGGACAGCAAAAACATTCAGTACTTC. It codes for CASRGRDSKNIQYF.

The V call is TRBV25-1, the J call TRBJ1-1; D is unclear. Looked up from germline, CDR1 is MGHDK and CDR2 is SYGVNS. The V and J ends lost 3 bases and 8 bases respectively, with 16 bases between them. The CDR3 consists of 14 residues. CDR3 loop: CASSDPGPAEEAFF. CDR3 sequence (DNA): TGTGCCAGCAGTGATCCTGGGCCGGCTGAGGAAGCTTTCTTT.

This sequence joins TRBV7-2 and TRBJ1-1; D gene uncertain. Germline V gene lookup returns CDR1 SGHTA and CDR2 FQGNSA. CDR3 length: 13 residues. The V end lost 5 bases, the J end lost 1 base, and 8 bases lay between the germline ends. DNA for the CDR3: TGTGCCAGCAGCCCTAAAAGGAACACTGAAGCTTTCTTT. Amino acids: CASSPKRNTEAFF.

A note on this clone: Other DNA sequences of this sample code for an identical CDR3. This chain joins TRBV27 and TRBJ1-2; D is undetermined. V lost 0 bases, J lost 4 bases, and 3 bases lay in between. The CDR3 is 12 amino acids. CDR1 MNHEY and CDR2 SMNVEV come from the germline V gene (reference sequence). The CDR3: CASSLSGYGYTF. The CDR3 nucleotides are TGTGCCAGCAGTTTATCCGGCTATGGCTACACCTTC.